This TCR beta chain was obtained from a study of blood T cell repertoires in COVID-19. The data were produced by immunoSEQ multiplex PCR, yet TCRdb's version contains in-frame clones alone and is incomplete. There are approximately 280,000 clones in the sample; roughly 86% occur only once, and 9.4% lies in the top ten. Per germline, CDR1 MNHEY and CDR2 SMNVEV (reference sequence). The CDR3 is made up of 15 amino acids. The ends lost 6 bases at V and 0 bases at J; junction bases unmatched: 5. The rearrangement uses TRBV27 and TRBJ2-3; 8 nucleotides match TRBD1. The source of this sequence is a man aged 18 to 29 with active or convalescent COVID-19. Sequenced: peripheral blood. CDR3 protein: CASRRDRTSTDTQYF. The CDR3 DNA reads TGTGCCAGCAGACGGGACAGGACTAGCACAGATACGCAGTATTTT.